The 17 T cell receptor beta chains given below trace back to one sample, sequenced in a study of CD8+ T cells in alopecia areata. Documented treatment: oral pan-JAK inhibitor, 5-10 mg twice daily. TCR sequencing used cDNA made by reverse transcription of extracted RNA. TCRdb's table, derived via immunoSEQ multiplex PCR, lists solely in-frame clones and lacks some. The sample lists more than 90,000 clones, about 64% occurring once. The material was CD8+ T cells sorted from blood, obtained at week 4, from a patient treated with tofacitinib. These TCRs come from a human donor with alopecia areata.

The chain joins TRBV13 to TRBJ2-7, with 9 bases matching TRBD2. CDR1 and CDR2 (germline): PRHDT, FYEKMQ (reference sequence). V dropped 6 bases and J dropped 6; count of bases not matched to a gene: 9. The CDR3 runs 14 residues. CDR3 in DNA: TGTGCCAGCAGTACCCTAGCGGGATATGGCGAGCAGTACTTC. It specifies CASSTLAGYGEQYF.

This clone has only a few counts. The chain joins TRBV5-1 to TRBJ2-7, with 10 positions matching TRBD1. The CDR3 has 16 amino acids. The germline V gene has CDR1 SGHRS and CDR2 YFSETQ. Trimming removed 4 bases from V and 3 bases from J; junction bases left unmatched: 10. Here the CDR3 DNA reads TGCGCCAGCAGCCAAATCCGGGACAGGGGTCGCTACGAGCAGTACTTC. Protein: CASSQIRDRGRYEQYF.

The gene calls are TRBV11-2 and TRBJ1-2, with a possible D match to TRBD1 (5 bases). The ends were cut back, 0 bases at V and 5 bases at J, with 13 bases in the middle. This CDR3 has 15 residues. In germline, CDR1 is SGHAT, CDR2 FQNNGV. The CDR3 is CASSLDGGVWYGYTF. CDR3 in DNA: TGTGCCAGCAGCTTAGATGGAGGGGTGTGGTATGGCTACACCTTC.

This chain uses TRBV30 with TRBJ2-7; D unclear. This CDR3 contains 12 residues. Germline V gene data show CDR1 as GTSNPN and CDR2 as SVGIG (reference sequence). V lost 7 bases to trimming and J lost 2 bases, with 12 bases between them. This chain's CDR3 is CALRPEAYEQYF. The DNA of the CDR3 is TGTGCCTTACGGCCAGAAGCCTACGAGCAGTACTTC.

The chain links TRBV9 to TRBJ1-3; D unresolved. V lost 4 bases and J 3 bases, leaving 14 bases between the germline ends. The CDR3 spans 15 residues. Germline lookup yields CDR1 SGDLS and CDR2 YYNGEE. The CDR3 DNA sequence: TGTGCCAGCAGCTCCGAAGGCATTAGTGGAAACACCATATATTTT. Amino acids: CASSSEGISGNTIYF.

This clone was seen more than once but under ten times. V gene TRBV6-5 combines with J gene TRBJ1-3; D may be TRBD1 (5 bases). The CDR3 contains 15 residues. Trimming removed 5 bases from V and 0 bases from J, with 11 bases in between. Germline CDR1 MNHEY, CDR2 SVGAGI. In nucleotides, the CDR3 is TGTGCCAGCAGTCCGACAGTCCCCTCTGGAAACACCATATATTTT. The encoded protein is CASSPTVPSGNTIYF.

The chain carries TRBV4-3 and TRBJ2-7; D unclear. The CDR3 loop spans 15 amino acids. Deletions cut 3 bases from V and 4 bases from J, with 16 bases between. CDR1 LGHNA and CDR2 YSLEER come from the germline V gene. The DNA for the CDR3 is TGCGCCAGCAGCCATTCGGTTACCGGAGAGTACGAGCAGTACTTC. This translates into CASSHSVTGEYEQYF.

The chain couples TRBV5-6 to TRBJ2-2; D remains ambiguous. Germline loops: CDR1 SGHDT, CDR2 YYEEEE. V lost 0 bases to trimming and J lost 4 bases, with 4 bases between them. The CDR3 is made up of 13 amino acids. The CDR3 sequence: CASSLAVTGELFF. The CDR3 region has the DNA TGTGCCAGCAGCTTGGCCGTCACCGGGGAGCTGTTTTTT.

The CDR3 here is CAWSPGQNYGYTF. DNA of the CDR3: TGTGCCTGGAGTCCCGGACAGAACTATGGCTACACCTTC. J is TRBJ1-2 and V is TRBV30; a possible D gene is TRBD1 (6 bases). Germline CDR1 and CDR2: GTSNPN and SVGIG (reference sequence). V lost 2 bases, J lost 2 bases, and 9 bases lay in between. This CDR3 has 13 amino acids.

This clone was recorded a few times. The J gene is TRBJ1-5, the V gene TRBV21-1. TRBV21-1 is marked as a pseudogene. The CDR3 is 14 residues long. The CDR3 DNA is TGTGCCAGCAACGGGTTCTGTAGCAATCAGCCCCAGCATTTT. Translated: CASNGFCSNQPQHF.

V and J are TRBV6-5 and TRBJ1-1, with D possibly being TRBD1 (5 bases). V was cut by 6 bases and J by 5 bases, with 13 bases left in between. Germline CDR1 and CDR2: MNHEY and SVGAGI. The CDR3 is made up of 13 amino acids. In nucleotides, the CDR3 is TGTGCCAGCAGCTTGGGGGGGGTGACTGAAGCTTTCTTT. Its protein product is CASSLGGVTEAFF.

The V and J genes are TRBV9 and TRBJ1-2, with 10 bases lining up with TRBD1. J lost 0 bases, V lost 3 bases, and 5 bases had no gene match. The CDR3 extends over 16 amino acids. From germline, CDR1 is SGDLS and CDR2 YYNGEE. The CDR3 DNA reads as TGTGCCAGCAGCGGATGGGGACAGGGGCCTAACTATGGCTACACCTTC. Amino acid sequence: CASSGWGQGPNYGYTF.

V usage is TRBV10-3 and J usage is TRBJ2-1, with D hard to call. CDR3 length: 13 residues. Trimming left V 4 bases short and J 6 bases short, with 10 bases between. Germline loops: CDR1 ENHRY, CDR2 SYGVKD. The CDR3 coding sequence is TGTGCCATCAGTGCTCGCCCTCGCAATGAGCAGTTCTTC. Protein sequence: CAISARPRNEQFF.

This chain uses TRBV27 with TRBJ2-3; 10 positions match TRBD2. The CDR3 has 16 residues. The J segment lost 4 bases and the V segment lost 5 bases, leaving 9 bases of the junction unmatched. Germline assignment: CDR1 MNHEY and CDR2 SMNVEV (reference sequence). CDR3 sequence reads: CASSPDPSGGADTQYF. The CDR3 region has the DNA TGTGCCAGCAGTCCAGACCCCAGCGGGGGGGCAGATACGCAGTATTTT.

This clone was seen just once. This chain links TRBV5-1 with TRBJ2-1; no definite D call. The germline V gene encodes CDR1 SGHRS and CDR2 YFSETQ. The CDR3 sequence is 12 residues long. The V gene lost 1 base and the J gene lost 8 bases, with 7 bases spanning the gap. DNA of the CDR3: TGCGCCAGCAGCTTGAGTTTCGATGAGCAGTTCTTC. Residues: CASSLSFDEQFF.

The V and J genes are TRBV11-1 and TRBJ2-7; TRBD1 matches 11 bases. The CDR3 covers 14 residues. J lost 9 bases, V lost 5 bases, and 9 bases had no gene match. Looked up from germline, CDR1 is SGHAT and CDR2 is FQDESV (reference sequence). CDR3 loop: CASSPTWTGGGQYF. The CDR3 DNA is TGTGCCAGCAGCCCTACCTGGACAGGGGGCGGGCAGTACTTC.

This clone occurred a few times. The rearrangement links TRBV7-6 to TRBJ2-3; TRBD2 is a possible D gene (6 bases). This CDR3 has 13 residues. From germline, CDR1 is SGHVS and CDR2 FNYEAQ. V was cut by 5 bases and J by 10 bases, with 16 bases left in between. CDR3 protein: CASSLRGTEPQYF. DNA for the CDR3: TGTGCCAGCAGCCTCCGGGGGACCGAACCGCAGTATTTT. Complete variable domain (other parts from reference TRBV7-6 and TRBJ2-3): GAGVSQSPRYKVTKRGQDVALRCDPISGHVSLYWYRQALGQGPEFLTYFNYEAQQDKSGLPNDRFSAERPEGSISTLTIQRTEQRDSAMYRCASSLRGTEPQYFGPGTRLTVL.